A single sample is the source of the 10 T cell receptor beta chains below, sequenced in a study of blood T cell repertoires in COVID-19. Clones were sequenced by immunoSEQ multiplex PCR, and TCRdb holds only the in-frame ones, with some missing. The sample contains 300,000 to 400,000 clones, 65% to 90% of which appear only once. Sequences were obtained from peripheral blood. The receptors come from a woman aged 60 to 75 with COVID-19, enrolled during active disease.

The rearrangement uses TRBV4-2 and TRBJ1-5; unclear D gene. The CDR3 sequence is 13 residues long. The V gene's germline CDR1 is LGHNA and CDR2 YNFKEQ. The V and J ends lost 2 bases and 1 base respectively, with 3 bases between them. The CDR3 sequence is CASSQISNQPQHF. The CDR3 DNA is TGTGCCAGCAGCCAAATAAGCAATCAGCCCCAGCATTTT.

This chain uses TRBV9 with TRBJ1-2; D perhaps matches TRBD1 (5 bases). Per germline, CDR1 SGDLS and CDR2 YYNGEE. Trimming left V 2 bases short and J 4 bases short, with 15 bases between. The CDR3 runs to 15 residues. DNA for the CDR3: TGTGCCAGCAGCGTTTATCGCAACCAGGGCTATGGCTACACCTTC. It specifies CASSVYRNQGYGYTF.

This clone appeared once. The chain carries TRBV4-1 and TRBJ1-2; D is possibly TRBD1 (5 bases). Germline V gene data show CDR1 as MGHRA and CDR2 as YSYEKL. The V gene lost 2 bases and the J gene lost 1 base, with 14 bases spanning the gap. The CDR3 runs 16 residues. Here the CDR3 reads CASSQSSGMVNYGYTF. The DNA of the CDR3 is TGCGCCAGCAGCCAATCCTCAGGGATGGTTAACTATGGCTACACCTTC.

This clone was seen only once. This sample includes further DNA sequences coding for the same CDR3. The chain has TRBV7-9 and TRBJ2-1; possible D gene TRBD2, 5 bases. The CDR3 is 15 residues long. Germline values: CDR1 SEHNR, CDR2 FQNEAQ (reference sequence). V lost 2 bases and J 4 bases, leaving 12 bases between the germline ends. The DNA for the CDR3 is TGTGCCAGCAGCTTAAACGGGGAAGCTTACAATGAGCAGTTCTTC. Translating gives CASSLNGEAYNEQFF.

This clone was seen a few times. The chain employs TRBV19 and TRBJ1-5; a possible D gene is TRBD1 (5 bases). Germline V gene sequence: CDR1 LNHDA, CDR2 SQIVND (reference sequence). The CDR3 covers 15 residues. The V and J ends lost 6 bases and 3 bases respectively, with 15 bases between them. The DNA for the CDR3 is TGTGCCAGTAGAGGGGCAGGGCGACTCAATCAGCCCCAGCATTTT. Residues: CASRGAGRLNQPQHF.

This chain connects TRBV6-5 to TRBJ1-6; unclear D gene. The CDR3 is 14 residues long. The germline V and J ends were trimmed by 0 bases and 7 bases, with 7 bases remaining between them. CDR1 and CDR2 from the germline V gene are MNHEY and SVGAGI. The CDR3 here is CASSYSRLNSPLHF. CDR3 nucleotide sequence: TGTGCCAGCAGTTACTCGAGACTGAATTCACCCCTCCACTTT.

This chain links TRBV5-1 with TRBJ2-3; 7 bases map to TRBD2. The ends lost 0 bases at V and 2 bases at J; junction bases unmatched: 6. The CDR3 is 16 residues long. CDR1 and CDR2 (germline): SGHRS, YFSETQ. This CDR3 is CASSLGVSGSTDTQYF. In nucleotides, the CDR3 is TGCGCCAGCAGCTTGGGTGTTAGCGGGTCCACAGATACGCAGTATTTT.

With regard to this clone: The sample contains more than one DNA sequence encoding this CDR3. J is TRBJ1-3 and V is TRBV30; D not resolved. V lost 0 bases, J lost 4 bases, and 4 bases lay in between. There are 12 residues in the CDR3. In germline, CDR1 is GTSNPN, CDR2 SVGIG (reference sequence). The CDR3 DNA follows: TGTGCCTGGAGTGTCAGGGGAAACACCATATATTTT. This translates into CAWSVRGNTIYF.

J is TRBJ1-1 and V is TRBV7-3; D might be TRBD1 (6 bases). Germline CDR1 and CDR2: SGHTA and FQGTGA. Trimming took off 5 bases at V and 1 base at J, with 8 bases between the two ends. The CDR3 has 13 amino acids. CDR3 residues: CASSADRNTEAFF. DNA of the CDR3: TGTGCCAGCAGCGCGGACAGGAACACTGAAGCTTTCTTT.

This clone was found once. The V gene is TRBV6-5, the J gene TRBJ2-5; 7 bases line up with TRBD1. The germline gives CDR1 MNHEY, CDR2 SVGAGI. V was clipped by 6 bases and J by 2 bases; unmatched bases: 6. This CDR3 is built from 14 residues. The CDR3 spells CASSTGTVQETQYF. The CDR3 DNA reads TGTGCCAGCAGCACCGGGACAGTACAAGAGACCCAGTACTTC.